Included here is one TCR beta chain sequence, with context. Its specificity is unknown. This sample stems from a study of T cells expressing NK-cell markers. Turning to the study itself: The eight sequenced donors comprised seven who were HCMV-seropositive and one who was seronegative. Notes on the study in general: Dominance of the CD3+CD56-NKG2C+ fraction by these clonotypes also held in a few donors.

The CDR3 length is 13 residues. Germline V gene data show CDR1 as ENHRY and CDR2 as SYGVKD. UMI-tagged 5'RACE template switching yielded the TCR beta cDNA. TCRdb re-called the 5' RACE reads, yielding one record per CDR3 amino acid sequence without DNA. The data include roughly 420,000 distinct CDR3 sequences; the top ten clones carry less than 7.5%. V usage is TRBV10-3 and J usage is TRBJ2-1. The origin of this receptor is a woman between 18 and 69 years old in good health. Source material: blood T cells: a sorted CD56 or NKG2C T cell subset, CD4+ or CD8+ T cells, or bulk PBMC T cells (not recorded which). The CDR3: CAISDPGLNEQFF.